These 16 T cell receptor beta chains were sequenced from one sample in a study of cytomegalovirus exposure and HLA in healthy donors. Generated by immunoSEQ multiplex PCR, the TCRdb table keeps only in-frame clones and is missing some. Of approximately 260,000 clones in the sample, roughly 85% were seen once. Sequencing was performed on PBMCs. These receptor sequences come from a woman aged 18 to 35 in good health and CMV-seronegative.

The chain is built from TRBV4-3 and TRBJ2-1; 9 bases map to TRBD1. Germline CDR1 reads LGHNA; CDR2 reads YSLEER. V lost 3 bases, J lost 6 bases, and 3 bases stayed unmatched. The CDR3 spans 14 residues. The CDR3 DNA follows: TGCGCCAGCAGCCACCGGGACAGGGCCAATGAGCAGTTCTTC. It yields the protein CASSHRDRANEQFF.

The chain uses TRBV28 and TRBJ2-1, with a tentative D call TRBD2 (5 bases). The V end lost 2 bases, the J end lost 1 base, and 15 bases lay between the germline ends. Germline values: CDR1 MDHEN, CDR2 SYDVKM. The CDR3 extends over 17 amino acids. CDR3 loop: CASSLPDSSRSYNEQFF. The CDR3 coding sequence is TGTGCCAGCAGTTTACCCGATTCTAGCAGGTCCTACAATGAGCAGTTCTTC.

This chain links TRBV6-6 with TRBJ1-2; TRBD1 might be the D (6 bases). V lost 0 bases and J lost 6, with 14 bases in between. The CDR3 is 15 residues long. Germline CDR1 MNHNY, CDR2 SVGAGI (reference sequence). CDR3 loop: CASSYSSWGGDGYTF. In DNA, the CDR3 is TGTGCCAGCAGTTACTCGAGTTGGGGGGGCGATGGCTACACCTTC.

This rearrangement joins TRBV5-4 to TRBJ1-4, with unresolved D. Trimming shortened V by 4 bases and J by 4 bases, and 8 bases separated the two germline ends. The CDR3 loop spans 13 amino acids. Germline values: CDR1 SGHNT, CDR2 YYREEE (reference sequence). The CDR3 sequence: CASSVVNNEKLFF. The CDR3 nucleotides read TGTGCCAGCAGCGTAGTGAATAATGAAAAACTGTTTTTT.

The V gene is TRBV30, the J gene TRBJ1-1, with a possible D match to TRBD1 (5 bases). CDR1 is GTSNPN, CDR2 SVGIG, per germline (reference sequence). The V and J ends lost 1 base and 0 bases respectively, with 9 bases between them. The CDR3 consists of 14 residues. The CDR3: CAWSEQVMNTEAFF. CDR3 nucleotides: TGTGCCTGGAGTGAACAGGTCATGAACACTGAAGCTTTCTTT.

This chain uses TRBV30 with TRBJ2-1, with D perhaps TRBD2 (6 bases). V lost 3 bases and J 4 bases, leaving 13 bases between the germline ends. Per the germline V gene, CDR1 is GTSNPN and CDR2 is SVGIG (reference sequence). This CDR3 is built from 14 residues. The CDR3 is CAWSSIGGYNEQFF. Written as DNA, the CDR3 is TGTGCCTGGAGCTCGATCGGAGGGTACAATGAGCAGTTCTTC.

The chain couples TRBV27 to TRBJ2-2, with D perhaps matching TRBD2 (7 bases). With 6 bases removed from V and 4 bases from J, the gap between germline ends came to 18 bases. The CDR3 extends over 16 amino acids. The germline V gene has CDR1 MNHEY and CDR2 SMNVEV (reference sequence). This CDR3 is CASSRFMGGGTGELFF. CDR3 in DNA: TGTGCCAGCAGCCGCTTTATGGGAGGGGGCACCGGGGAGCTGTTTTTT.

The chain combines TRBV7-8 with TRBJ2-7; TRBD2 is a possible D gene (6 bases). The CDR3 totals 15 residues. V dropped 3 bases and J dropped 2 bases, with 14 bases sitting between them. Germline assignment: CDR1 SGHVS and CDR2 FQNEAQ. CDR3 DNA sequence: TGTGCCAGCAGCTTTCTTAGCGGAGCGGCCTACGAGCAGTACTTC. As protein: CASSFLSGAAYEQYF.

The V and J genes are TRBV7-9 and TRBJ2-1, with a possible D match to TRBD2 (6 bases). CDR1 and CDR2 from the germline V gene are SEHNR and FQNEAQ (reference sequence). Trimming removed 1 base at V and 9 bases at J, with 10 bases between. The CDR3 consists of 13 residues. The CDR3 DNA follows: TGTGCCAGCAGCTTAGGTACCGGGGGTGAGCAGTTCTTC. It encodes CASSLGTGGEQFF.

The table lists this clone with a few counts. The chain carries TRBV4-1 and TRBJ2-7; 13 nucleotides line up with TRBD2. CDR3 length: 15 amino acids. Losses at the gene ends were 1 base for V and 4 bases for J; bases not matched to a gene: 1. CDR1 MGHRA and CDR2 YSYEKL come from the germline V gene. CDR3 sequence reads: CASSQGTSGRYEQYF. CDR3 nucleotides: TGCGCCAGCAGCCAAGGGACTAGCGGGAGATACGAGCAGTACTTC.

The gene calls are TRBV7-3 and TRBJ2-5; 15 bases agree with TRBD2. V was pared by 4 bases and J by 5 bases, with 2 bases of the junction left unmatched. The germline V gene has CDR1 SGHTA and CDR2 FQGTGA. The CDR3 extends over 15 amino acids. CDR3 amino acids: CASSSGTSGGETQYF. The CDR3 DNA sequence: TGTGCCAGCAGCTCCGGGACTAGCGGGGGGGAGACCCAGTACTTC. The full variable domain, its missing parts supplied by reference TRBV7-3 and TRBJ2-5, is GAGVSQTPSNKVTEKGKYVELRCDPISGHTALYWYRQSLGQGPEFLIYFQGTGAADDSGLPNDRFFAVRPEGSVSTLKIQRTERGDSAVYLCASSSGTSGGETQYFGPGTRLLVL.

The V gene is TRBV27, the J gene TRBJ1-1; D unclear. The CDR3 runs to 14 residues. V gave up 3 bases and J gave up 0 bases, with 8 bases separating them. Germline V gene data show CDR1 as MNHEY and CDR2 as SMNVEV (reference sequence). For the CDR3, the DNA is TGTGCCAGCAGTTTCGGGGATTTGAACACTGAAGCTTTCTTT. It yields the protein CASSFGDLNTEAFF.

The V gene is TRBV2, the J gene TRBJ2-7; D perhaps matches TRBD2 (5 bases). Looked up from germline, CDR1 is SNHLY and CDR2 is FYNNEI. The V and J ends lost 5 bases and 5 bases respectively, with 16 bases between them. CDR3 length equals 14 residues. CDR3 protein: CASSLASPVDEQYF. The CDR3 nucleotides read TGTGCCAGCAGTTTGGCTAGCCCAGTCGACGAGCAGTACTTC.

The rearrangement uses TRBV2 and TRBJ2-6; D ambiguous. CDR1 and CDR2 from the germline V gene are SNHLY and FYNNEI. The CDR3 sequence is 13 residues long. The V and J ends lost 3 bases and 4 bases respectively, with 4 bases between them. CDR3 in DNA: TGTGCCAGCAGTGATTCGGGGGCCAACGTCCTGACTTTC. It specifies CASSDSGANVLTF. The entire variable domain, with the rest obtained from reference TRBV2 and TRBJ2-6, is as follows: EPEVTQTPSHQVTQMGQEVILRCVPISNHLYFYWYRQILGQKVEFLVSFYNNEISEKSEIFDDQFSVERPDGSNFTLKIRSTKLEDSAMYFCASSDSGANVLTFGAGSRLTVL.

The V and J genes are TRBV1 and TRBJ2-5; the listed D gene, TRBD2, was not tested against the DNA. TRBV1 is termed a pseudogene. The CDR3 runs 18 residues. The CDR3 DNA follows: TGCACCAGCAGCCAAGAAAGACCGCAGAGCGGCTGCCAAGAGACCCAGTACTTC. Protein: CTSSQERPQSGCQETQYF.

V is TRBV10-2 and J is TRBJ2-7; 13 bases are shared with TRBD2. The germline gives CDR1 WSHSY, CDR2 SAAADI. J lost 4 bases, V lost 8 bases, and 8 bases had no gene match. This CDR3 is built from 15 residues. The CDR3 DNA reads TGCGCCAGCTCCTGGACTAGCGGGAGAAAGTACGAGCAGTACTTC. It codes for CASSWTSGRKYEQYF.